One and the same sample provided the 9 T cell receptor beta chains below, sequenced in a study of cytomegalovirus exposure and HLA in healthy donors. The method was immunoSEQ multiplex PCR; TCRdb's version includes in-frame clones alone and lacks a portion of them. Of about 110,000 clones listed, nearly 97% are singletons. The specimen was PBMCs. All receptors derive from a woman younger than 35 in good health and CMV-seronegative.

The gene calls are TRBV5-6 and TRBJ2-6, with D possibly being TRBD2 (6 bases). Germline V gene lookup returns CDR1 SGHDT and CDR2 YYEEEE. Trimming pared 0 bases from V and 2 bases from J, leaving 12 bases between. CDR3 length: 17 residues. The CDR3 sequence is CASSLERGGAGANVLTF. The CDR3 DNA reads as TGTGCCAGCAGCTTGGAAAGGGGAGGCGCTGGGGCCAACGTCCTGACTTTC.

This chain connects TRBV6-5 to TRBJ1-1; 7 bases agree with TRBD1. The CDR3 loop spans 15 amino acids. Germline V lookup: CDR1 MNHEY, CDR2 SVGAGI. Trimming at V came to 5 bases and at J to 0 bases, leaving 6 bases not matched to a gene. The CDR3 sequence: CASSAGQSMNTEAFF. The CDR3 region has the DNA TGTGCCAGCAGTGCGGGACAGTCGATGAACACTGAAGCTTTCTTT.

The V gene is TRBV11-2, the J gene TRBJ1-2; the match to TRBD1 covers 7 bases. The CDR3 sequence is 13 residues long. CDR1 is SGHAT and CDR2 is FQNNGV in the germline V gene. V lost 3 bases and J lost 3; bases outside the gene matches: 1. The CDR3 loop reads CASSFGQDYGYTF. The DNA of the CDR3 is TGTGCCAGCAGCTTCGGACAGGACTATGGCTACACCTTC.

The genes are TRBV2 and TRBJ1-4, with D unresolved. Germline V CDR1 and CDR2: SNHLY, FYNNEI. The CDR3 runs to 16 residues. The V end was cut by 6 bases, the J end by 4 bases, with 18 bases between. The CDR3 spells CASREALGMGNEKLFF. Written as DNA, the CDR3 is TGTGCCAGCAGGGAGGCCCTGGGAATGGGTAATGAAAAACTGTTTTTT.

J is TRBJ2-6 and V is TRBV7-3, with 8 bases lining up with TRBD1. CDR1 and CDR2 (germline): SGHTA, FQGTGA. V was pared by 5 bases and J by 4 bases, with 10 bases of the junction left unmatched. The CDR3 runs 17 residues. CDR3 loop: CASSLAGGATGANVLTF. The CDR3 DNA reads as TGTGCCAGCAGCCTTGCAGGGGGCGCGACGGGGGCCAACGTCCTGACTTTC.

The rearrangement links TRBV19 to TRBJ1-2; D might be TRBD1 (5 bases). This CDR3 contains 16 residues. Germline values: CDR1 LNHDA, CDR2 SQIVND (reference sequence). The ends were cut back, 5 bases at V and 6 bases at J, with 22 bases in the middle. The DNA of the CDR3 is TGTGCCAGTAGTGCCCGGGCGCCCGGGGGAGGGAATGGCTACACCTTC. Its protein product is CASSARAPGGGNGYTF.

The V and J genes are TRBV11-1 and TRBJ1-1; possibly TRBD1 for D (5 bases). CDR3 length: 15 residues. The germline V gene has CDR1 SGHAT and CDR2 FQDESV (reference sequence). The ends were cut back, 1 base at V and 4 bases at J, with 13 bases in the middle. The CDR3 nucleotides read TGTGCCAGCAGCTTAGGATGGACACTTTCCACTGAAGCTTTCTTT. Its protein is CASSLGWTLSTEAFF.

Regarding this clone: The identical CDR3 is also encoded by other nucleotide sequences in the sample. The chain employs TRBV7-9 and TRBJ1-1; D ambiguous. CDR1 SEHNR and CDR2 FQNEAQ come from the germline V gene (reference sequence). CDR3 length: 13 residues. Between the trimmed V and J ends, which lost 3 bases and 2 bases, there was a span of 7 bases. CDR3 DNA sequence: TGTGCCAGCAGCTTTGCGGGAAACACTGAAGCTTTCTTT. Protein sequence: CASSFAGNTEAFF. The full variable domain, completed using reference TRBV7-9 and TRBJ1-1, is DTGVSQNPRHKITKRGQNVTFRCDPISEHNRLYWYRQTLGQGPEFLTYFQNEAQLEKSRLLSDRFSAERPKGSFSTLEIQRTEQGDSAMYLCASSFAGNTEAFFGQGTRLTVV.

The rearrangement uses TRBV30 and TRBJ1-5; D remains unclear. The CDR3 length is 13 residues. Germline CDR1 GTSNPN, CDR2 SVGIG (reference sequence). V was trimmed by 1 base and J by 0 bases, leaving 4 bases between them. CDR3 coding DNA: TGTGCCTGGAGTGACGGTAGCAATCAGCCCCAGCATTTT. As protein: CAWSDGSNQPQHF.